Here is one T cell receptor (beta chain) with its context. Its antigen remains unknown. The record originates from a study of shared clonotypes between healthy human individuals. Study-wide results and caveats: Estimated richness values were generally larger in naive subsets than in memory subsets. A reduction in generation probabilities was seen for non-shared clonotypes relative to those shared by all four donors.

A CD45RA-negative memory subset and a CD45RA+ naive subset were separated from the CD4+ cells. The CDR3 runs 14 residues. Germline assignment: CDR1 WSHSY and CDR2 SAAADI. Trimming took 10 bases from V and 5 from J; bases not matched to a gene: 7. TCRdb's copy holds only in-frame clones and misses some; the assay was immunoSEQ multiplex PCR. The table lists about 1.5 million clones, 98% of them singletons. The sequence derives from a man aged 25 to 40 in good health. Sequencing input: naive CD4+ T cells sorted from blood. Subset in this sample: CD45RA+ positively selected. The chain recombines TRBV10-2 with TRBJ2-3; 12 nucleotides line up with TRBD2. CDR3 sequence: CATSQLAGGDTQYF. The CDR3 nucleotides read TGCGCCACCTCCCAACTAGCGGGAGGAGATACGCAGTATTTT.